The sequence of this T cell receptor (beta chain) was determined in a study of regulatory T cells in long-lasting Graves disease. Only a few counts were recorded for this clonotype. The sample's time point: newly diagnosed GD, antithyroid drugs for less than 3 months. From RNA extracted from PBMCs, the TCR library was made. Staff drew approximately 9.3 milliliters of peripheral blood into EDTA tubes. Combining iRepertoire HTBI primers with Arm-PCR of CDR3 regions, the authors built TCR beta libraries. TCRdb independently ran MiXCR on the multiplex PCR reads; one entry per CDR3 protein. Of roughly 610,000 distinct CDR3 sequences in the sample, about 16% were seen once. Another study also made use of these data, one on T cells in Graves' hyperthyroidism and ophthalmopathy. That investigation notes: When the TCR CDR3 underwent first-round RT-PCR, the HTBI primer set was used.

The sequence derives from a man between 18 and 29 years old with Graves disease. The material sequenced was peripheral blood mononuclear cells (PBMCs), taken at new diagnosis, from a patient treated with antithyroid drugs.

CDR3: CSARDPGGSYNEQFF. The CDR3 bases are TGCAGTGCTAGAGACCCGGGAGGCTCCTACAATGAGCAGTTCTTC. The rearrangement uses TRBV20-1 and TRBJ2-1; 7 bases fit TRBD2. This CDR3 has 15 residues. The ends lost 0 bases at V and 0 bases at J; junction bases unmatched: 2. Germline V lookup: CDR1 DFQATT, CDR2 SNEGSKA (reference sequence).